This T cell receptor beta chain was retrieved from a study of technical replicates of blood from a handful of donors. A single count supports this clone. Sequencing was performed with immunoSEQ multiplex PCR; in TCRdb, only in-frame clones are kept and a portion is missing. The sample includes some 67,000 clones, 95% to 98% of them seen just once. The V end lost 5 bases, the J end lost 4 bases, and 15 bases lay between the germline ends. The CDR3 consists of 13 residues. CDR1 and CDR2 from the germline V gene are GTSNPN and SVGIG (reference sequence). This receptor was identified in a human donor in good health. The chain couples TRBV30 to TRBJ2-7; no clear D. Sequencing was done on a sample of T cells isolated from PBMCs. The CDR3 loop reads CAWEPPNSYEQYF. DNA of the CDR3: TGTGCCTGGGAGCCACCTAACAGTTACGAGCAGTACTTC.